This is a list of T cell receptor beta chains from one sample in a study of response to subunit inactivated influenza vaccine. TCRdb recomputed calls from the RT-PCR reads with MiXCR, one row per CDR3 protein. The sample lists roughly 570,000 distinct CDR3 sequences, roughly 15% seen once, with more than 9.5% in the top ten. The source was PBMCs from blood, collected about 11 days after vaccination. Source of these receptors: a man between 45 and 60 years old who received an inactivated influenza vaccine. CDR3s include the opening cysteine and the closing phenylalanine or tryptophan. The order of the fields is J gene, V gene, CDR3 protein.

TRBJ1-1 | TRBV6-5 | CASSPQDRGWAFF
TRBJ2-5 | TRBV9 | CASSERRGQETQYF
TRBJ2-3 | TRBV5-6 | CASSFGASGVTDTQYF
TRBJ1-4 | TRBV7-2 | CATREAANEKLFF
TRBJ1-3 | TRBV12-3/TRBV12-4 | CASSPPTGGGNTIYF
TRBJ2-3 | TRBV7-3 | CASSSQGAPPDTQYF
TRBJ2-1 | TRBV12-3/TRBV12-4 | CASTKDSGLAGGPEQFF
TRBJ2-1 | TRBV24-1 | CATMSQSYNEQFF
TRBJ2-5 | TRBV4-3 | CASSQGAGGEETQYF
TRBJ2-3 | TRBV28 | CASSLPGRPDTDTQYF
TRBJ2-7 | TRBV4-3 | CASSQDRPGSYEQYF
TRBJ1-6 | TRBV9 | CASSVDRPNSPLHF
TRBJ2-3 | TRBV10-3 | CAIAAAPTDTQYF
TRBJ2-1 | TRBV20-1 | CSAMAGALYNEQFF
TRBJ2-1 | TRBV11-2 | CASSSLRNEQFF
TRBJ1-1 | TRBV5-5 | CASSFGPAANTEAFF
TRBJ1-5 | TRBV3-1 | CASSQGRGTNQPQHF
TRBJ1-2 | TRBV7-8 | CASSSGQGDINYGYTF
TRBJ1-5 | TRBV12-3/TRBV12-4 | CASSLEGQADQPQHF
TRBJ2-3 | TRBV6-4 | CASSARPDMDTQYF
TRBJ1-1 | TRBV12-3/TRBV12-4 | CASSSASATVPEAFF
TRBJ2-2 | TRBV7-2 | CASSPEAPSNTGELFF
TRBJ2-3 | TRBV12-3/TRBV12-4 | CASRIAGGLDTQYF
TRBJ2-1 | TRBV7-9 | CASSLSLAGGHNEQFF
TRBJ1-4 | TRBV20-1 | CSAQADGNEKLFF
TRBJ2-1 | TRBV29-1 | CSVELRGRQDNEQFF
TRBJ2-2 | TRBV7-8 | CASCQTVNTGELFF
TRBJ2-3 | TRBV4-3 | CASSRTLAGGPDTQYF
TRBJ2-3 | TRBV5-5 | CASSSQIIRGGRDTQYF
TRBJ1-4 | TRBV5-1 | CASIRRPEKLFF
TRBJ2-7 | TRBV28 | CATQTSGRYYEQYF
TRBJ1-2 | TRBV12-3/TRBV12-4 | CASNLGGAAWGYTF
TRBJ2-7 | TRBV29-1 | CSVESAAGGSRHEQYF
TRBJ1-2 | TRBV28 | CASSGRGTGDDYGYTF
TRBJ1-1 | TRBV12-3/TRBV12-4 | CASSFPEQGHTEAFF
TRBJ2-5 | TRBV27 | CASSTDLKETQYF
TRBJ2-1 | TRBV7-2 | CASSLAGSVNEQFF
TRBJ2-4 | TRBV5-1 | CASSRGEGTGVTLAKNIQYF
TRBJ2-7 | TRBV7-8 | CASRSPREGAEQYF
TRBJ1-2 | TRBV3-1 | CASSSTIAGNYGYTF
TRBJ1-2 | TRBV6-5 | CASSYSASYGYTF
TRBJ2-1 | TRBV7-2 | CASSTVGGALAFF
TRBJ2-3 | TRBV5-1 | CASSPGTSGSTDTQYF
TRBJ2-7 | TRBV5-1 | CASSLYGVSPYEQYF
TRBJ2-1 | TRBV20-1 | CSARVLRDGRYNEQFF
TRBJ1-2 | TRBV6-5 | CASSYDFQGWDYGYTF
TRBJ2-4 | TRBV7-2 | CASSQTVAKNIQYF
TRBJ2-1 | TRBV11-1 | CASSPRLAGELEEQFF
TRBJ2-7 | TRBV6-1 | CASSETGPDYEQYF
TRBJ1-1 | TRBV6-1 | CASRPGRRRNTEAFF
TRBJ1-1 | TRBV20-1 | CSAQPGTANTEAFF
TRBJ1-4 | TRBV28 | CASSVGGLNEKLFF
TRBJ2-3 | TRBV5-1 | CASSLGLASSTDTQYF
TRBJ2-7 | TRBV5-1 | CASSFTGGPTYEQYF
TRBJ1-1 | TRBV11-2 | CASSLGLGRTEAFF
TRBJ1-6 | TRBV4-2 | CASRRRGGPYNSPLHF
TRBJ2-5 | TRBV4-3 | CASSQHLGETQYF
TRBJ2-1 | TRBV15 | CATSRGTSGINEQFF
TRBJ2-2 | TRBV5-4 | CASSFGDRLGELFF
TRBJ2-7 | TRBV25-1 | CASSGDRGEQYF